One and the same sample provided the 17 T cell receptor beta chains below, sequenced in a study of cytomegalovirus exposure and HLA in healthy donors. The primer mix had 60 Vbeta and 13 Jbeta primers. Produced via immunoSEQ multiplex PCR; TCRdb's table is partial and in-frame only. The table shows under 110,000 clones, with roughly 80% occurring only once. The sequenced sample was PBMCs. The receptor set was obtained from a man between 60 and 70 years old in good health and CMV-seronegative.

This clone was seen more than once but under ten times. The rearrangement uses TRBV19 and TRBJ1-5; D possibly corresponds to TRBD1 (5 bases). V shed 1 base and J shed 5 bases, with 21 bases lying between them. The CDR3 spans 18 residues. The germline CDR1 and CDR2 sequences are LNHDA and SQIVND (reference sequence). The CDR3 coding sequence is TGTGCCAGTAGTATAGGAGCGGGGGTGTGGGGAAATTATCAGCCCCAGCATTTT. It codes for CASSIGAGVWGNYQPQHF.

The chain carries TRBV10-3 and TRBJ1-3, with D maybe TRBD1 (6 bases). Germline V gene data show CDR1 as ENHRY and CDR2 as SYGVKD. The ends were cut back, 3 bases at V and 0 bases at J, with 9 bases in the middle. CDR3 length: 15 amino acids. The CDR3 loop is CAISDTGNSGNTIYF. CDR3 DNA: TGTGCCATCAGTGATACAGGGAACTCTGGAAACACCATATATTTT.

The chain has TRBV6-6 and TRBJ2-7, with 10 bases matching TRBD1. Looked up from germline, CDR1 is MNHNY and CDR2 is SVGAGI (reference sequence). The CDR3 runs 14 residues. The V gene end was trimmed by 5 bases and the J gene end by 3 bases; junction bases not matched to a gene: 4. Written as DNA, the CDR3 is TGTGCCAGCAGTCCCGGGACAGGGGTCTACGAGCAGTACGTC. Translated: CASSPGTGVYEQYV.

This sequence joins TRBV12-1 and TRBJ1-5; TRBD1, the D gene given by the table, was not confirmed from the DNA. TRBV12-1 is deemed a pseudogene. The CDR3 runs to 16 residues. The CDR3 loop reads CASRVTGIHFYQPQHF. The CDR3 coding sequence is TGTGCCAGCAGAGTGACAGGGATCCACTTCTATCAGCCCCAGCATTTT.

This rearrangement joins TRBV5-4 to TRBJ2-7; D gene ambiguous. Trimming took 0 bases from V and 2 from J, leaving 6 bases between them. This CDR3 has 13 amino acids. Germline CDR1 and CDR2: SGHNT and YYREEE (reference sequence). The CDR3 here is CASSLDTPYEQYF. The CDR3 DNA reads as TGTGCCAGCAGCTTGGACACCCCCTACGAGCAGTACTTC.

The chain links TRBV16 to TRBJ1-2; possible D gene TRBD1, 5 bases. V dropped 6 bases and J dropped 2 bases, with 13 bases sitting between them. Germline CDR1 is KGHSY and CDR2 is FQNENV. This CDR3 region has 14 residues. The DNA of the CDR3 is TGTGCCAGCAGTTTAGGGGTTGAGAACTATGGCTACACCTTC. Protein: CASSLGVENYGYTF.

The chain has TRBV10-3 and TRBJ1-5, with a possible D match to TRBD1 (5 bases). Trimming removed 3 bases from V and 1 base from J, with 10 bases in between. CDR3 length: 15 residues. Germline V gives CDR1 ENHRY, CDR2 SYGVKD. The chain's CDR3 is CAISEAKGSNQPQHF. DNA of the CDR3: TGTGCCATCAGTGAAGCGAAGGGGAGCAATCAGCCCCAGCATTTT.

J is TRBJ2-3 and V is TRBV2; 8 bases fit TRBD2. Germline V gene lookup returns CDR1 SNHLY and CDR2 FYNNEI. This CDR3 contains 17 residues. With 6 bases clipped from V and 1 base from J, the junction kept 12 bases outside the gene matches. The chain's CDR3 is CASRYPGSGGGTDTQYF. Here the CDR3 DNA reads TGTGCCAGCAGATACCCCGGTTCGGGAGGGGGCACAGATACGCAGTATTTT.

V gene TRBV14 combines with J gene TRBJ2-2; 8 nucleotides align to TRBD1. J lost 0 bases, V lost 5 bases, and 5 bases had no gene match. Germline CDR1 is SGHDN and CDR2 is FVKESK. CDR3 size: 16 residues. CDR3 bases: TGTGCCAGCAGCATGACAGGGGCGCCGAACACCGGGGAGCTGTTTTTT. Its translation is CASSMTGAPNTGELFF.

CDR3 residues: CASSFKERFEAFF. CDR3 sequence (DNA): TGTGCCAGCAGCTTTAAAGAACGGTTCGAAGCTTTCTTT. This chain connects TRBV5-6 to TRBJ1-1, with D unresolved. CDR1 and CDR2 (germline): SGHDT, YYEEEE. The CDR3 contains 13 residues. The germline V and J ends were trimmed by 2 bases and 8 bases, with 13 bases remaining between them.

This chain links TRBV6-4 with TRBJ2-3; TRBD2 matches 11 bases. The CDR3 is 18 amino acids. The V gene's germline CDR1 is MRHNA and CDR2 SNTAGT. The V gene end was trimmed by 5 bases and the J gene end by 2 bases; junction bases not matched to a gene: 12. CDR3 nucleotides: TGTGCCAGCAGTCGACTCCCTACTAGCGGGGGCACCACAGATACGCAGTATTTT. The encoded protein is CASSRLPTSGGTTDTQYF.

CDR3 in amino acids: CASSQDLLGLADTQYF. The CDR3 DNA reads as TGTGCCAGCAGCCAAGATTTATTGGGGCTGGCAGATACGCAGTATTTT. The chain combines TRBV4-2 with TRBJ2-3; possibly TRBD1 for D (5 bases). The CDR3 is 16 amino acids. Germline V gives CDR1 LGHNA, CDR2 YNFKEQ. V was shortened by 0 bases and J by 4 bases, with 14 bases between the two germline ends.

V usage is TRBV19 and J usage is TRBJ2-5, with D possibly being TRBD2 (7 bases). The germline V gene has CDR1 LNHDA and CDR2 SQIVND (reference sequence). V was trimmed by 1 base and J by 9 bases, leaving 21 bases between them. This CDR3 has 16 residues. Written as DNA, the CDR3 is TGTGCCAGTAGTATAGTACGGGGGGCCGCGGTCTCATCCCAGTACTTC. Its translation: CASSIVRGAAVSSQYF.

V and J are TRBV19 and TRBJ2-7, with 9 bases that match TRBD1. V gave up 1 base and J gave up 3 bases; unmatched junction bases: 1. Germline assignment: CDR1 LNHDA and CDR2 SQIVND (reference sequence). The CDR3 has 14 amino acids. The CDR3 protein is CASSIADRGYEQYF. The CDR3 bases are TGTGCCAGTAGTATAGCGGACAGGGGCTACGAGCAGTACTTC.

This sequence joins TRBV29-1 and TRBJ2-3; D possibly corresponds to TRBD2 (6 bases). Deletions cut 7 bases from V and 0 bases from J, with 14 bases between. Per the germline V gene, CDR1 is SQVTM and CDR2 is ANQGSEA. The CDR3 is 14 amino acids. CDR3 sequence: CSAGGTESTDTQYF. In DNA form, the CDR3 reads TGCAGCGCCGGCGGGACGGAAAGCACAGATACGCAGTATTTT.

The gene calls are TRBV9 and TRBJ2-3; a weak D match, TRBD2 (6 bases). The germline V gene encodes CDR1 SGDLS and CDR2 YYNGEE. V gave up 2 bases and J gave up 0 bases, with 13 bases separating them. This CDR3 spans 16 amino acids. The CDR3 DNA sequence: TGTGCCAGCAGCGTGATCGGGGGTACCAGCACAGATACGCAGTATTTT. This gives the protein CASSVIGGTSTDTQYF.

About this clone itself: Relative to the germline gene, one junction end is altered; a read error may explain this. Within the sample, other DNA sequences also encode this same CDR3. This chain connects TRBV4-3 to TRBJ2-2, with a tentative D call TRBD2 (6 bases). Germline CDR1 LGHNA, CDR2 YSLEER. This CDR3 is 18 amino acids long. CDR3 DNA: TGCGCCAGCAGTCAAGATGGGGGGATAGTGTCGAACACCGGGGAGCTGTTTTTT. Its translation: CASSQDGGIVSNTGELFF.